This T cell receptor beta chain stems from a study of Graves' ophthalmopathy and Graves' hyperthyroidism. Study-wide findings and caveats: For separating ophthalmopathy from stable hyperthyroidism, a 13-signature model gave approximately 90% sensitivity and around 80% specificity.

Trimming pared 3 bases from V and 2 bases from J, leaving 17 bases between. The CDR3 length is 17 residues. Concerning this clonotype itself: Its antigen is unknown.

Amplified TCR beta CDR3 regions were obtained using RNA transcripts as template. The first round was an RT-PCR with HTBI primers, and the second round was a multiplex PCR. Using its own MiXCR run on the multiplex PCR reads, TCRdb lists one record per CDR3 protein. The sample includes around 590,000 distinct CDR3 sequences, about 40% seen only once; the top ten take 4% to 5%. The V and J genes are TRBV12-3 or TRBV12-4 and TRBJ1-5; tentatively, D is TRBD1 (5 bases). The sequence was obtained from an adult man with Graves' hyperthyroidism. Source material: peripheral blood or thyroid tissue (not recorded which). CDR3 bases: TGTGCCAGCAGTTTCTCGCGGGGGGGGTCGGGCAATCAGCCCCAGCATTTT. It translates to CASSFSRGGSGNQPQHF.